These T cell receptor beta chains were read from a single sample in a study of T cell repertoires in ileal Crohn's disease. Repertoires were generated with immunoSEQ multiplex PCR, while TCRdb's copy carries only in-frame clones and drops some. This table has roughly 800 clones, 86% appearing once. Sequences were obtained from ileal tissue. The receptors were gathered from an adult with Crohn's disease. Each CDR3 is given without its conserved first and last residue. The order of the fields is D gene, J gene, V gene, CDR3 protein. A D gene is named only where the DNA matches it firmly.

-	TRBJ1-1	TRBV29-1	SVVHTASRTNTEAF
-	TRBJ1-2	TRBV4-2	ASSPGTQPQGYT
TRBD2	TRBJ2-5	TRBV19	ASSIRAGGETQY
TRBD1	TRBJ1-6	TRBV4-2	ASSRQPKDTGGNNSPLH
-	TRBJ1-6	TRBV10-2	ASSESPAGSSYNSPLH
TRBD1	TRBJ1-2	TRBV6-1	ASSEDGTGGFDGYT
TRBD1	TRBJ1-3	TRBV19	ASKRQGADTIY
-	TRBJ1-5	TRBV5-1	ASSPGGGNQPQH
-	TRBJ1-4	TRBV15	ATSRGQGNEKLF
TRBD1	TRBJ2-7	TRBV29-1	SVRDSVSISYEQY
-	TRBJ2-6	TRBV2	ASPPRPEVSGANVLT
-	TRBJ2-5	TRBV18	ASSQRKDRPFQETQY
-	TRBJ1-5	TRBV4-1	ASSQDWGQDQPQH
-	TRBJ1-6	TRBV21-1	ASTSPQGSFPYNSPLH
TRBD2	TRBJ2-3	TRBV5-1	ASSLGGGPDTQY
-	TRBJ2-2	TRBV5-3	ARSCQAQTRTGELF
-	TRBJ2-7	TRBV28	ASSLLRGGTPSEQY